This T cell receptor (beta chain) was found in a study of Ad26.COV2.S vaccination and SARS-CoV-2 variants. Treatment reported: about 20 received Ad26.COV2.S at low or high dose, single or two shots; about five received placebo; per-sample allocation not given. Vaccine and placebo recipients were sampled on day 63 after the first injection. There are 16 residues in the CDR3. V was pared by 3 bases and J by 4 bases, with 6 bases of the junction left unmatched. Germline V gene lookup returns CDR1 KGHSH and CDR2 LQKENI. Assay: immunoSEQ multiplex PCR; the TCRdb copy retains only in-frame clones and omits some. Counted here are about 440,000 clones, around 90% occurring once; the ten biggest clones make up roughly 13%.

This clonotype originated in a person aged 18-60 years who received the Ad26.COV2.S COVID-19 vaccine or a placebo. V and J are TRBV18 and TRBJ2-2, with 9 bases lining up with TRBD2. Sequencing used peripheral blood, obtained in a trial of Ad26.COV2.S vaccine versus placebo. The CDR3 region has the DNA TGTGCCAGCTCACCCGTGACTAGCGGAGGCACCGGGGAGCTGTTTTTT. Protein product: CASSPVTSGGTGELFF.